The entry below gives a single TCR beta chain sequence along with its context. No antigen is known for it. These data are taken from a study of cytomegalovirus exposure and HLA in healthy donors. The overall study: From HLA-typed donors, an early data release held roughly 80 million unique TCRs.

A multiplex PCR was run with 60 Vbeta primers and 13 Jbeta primers. Generated by immunoSEQ multiplex PCR, the TCRdb table keeps only in-frame clones and is missing some. Here the sample table reports some 51,000 clones. Germline V lookup: CDR1 SGHTA, CDR2 FQGNSA. This CDR3 is built from 14 residues. V was clipped by 5 bases and J by 7 bases; unmatched bases: 5. Notes on the study in general: Prediction of most subjects' HLA-A and HLA-B alleles by TCR beta sequences was reportedly accurate. Solely CMV serostatus was available to characterize immune exposure. The analysis excluded some indistinguishable V segments, including TRBV6-2 and TRBV6-3.

The genes are TRBV7-2 and TRBJ2-3, with 11 nucleotides matching TRBD2. The specimen sequenced was PBMCs. The origin of this receptor is a man aged 50 or older in good health and CMV-seropositive. This chain's CDR3 is CASSLGTSGYTQYF. In DNA, the CDR3 is TGTGCCAGCAGCCTAGGGACTAGCGGATATACGCAGTATTTT.